This record looks at one T cell receptor (beta chain) sequence and its context. Its antigen target is currently unknown. Per-base quality was not reported, and no clone a single base away is much larger than it. After removal of 1 base from V and 0 bases from J, the junction retains 12 bases not matched to a gene. From the cysteine up to the phenylalanine, the CDR3 has a length of 20 residues. The retained sequence is limited to the CDR3, 60 bases, with the frame set at the first base. CDR1 and CDR2, looked up from the germline V gene, are KGHSH and LQKENI. This entry belongs to a study of long-term antiretroviral therapy in people with HIV (dated by TCRdb to 2021 to 2024). Some background on the complete study: The earliest samples were collected approximately a decade before the 2015 WHO recommendation for immediate ART, a period when ART was typically delayed until CD4 counts fell. A retrospective serial study tested whether changes in peripheral blood TRB repertoire composition and diversity were associated with ART initiation and durable HIV suppression. A total of roughly 200 cryopreserved PBMC samples were contributed to the cohort by 30 adults with confirmed HIV infection, with samples collected serially over a mean of 6 years (range 1-12). Of the approximately 30 participants with HIV, more than 10 were female. No cross-contamination during QIAcube processing turned up in test extractions that ran a monoclonal T-cell line alongside some 34 polyclonal samples.

Inclusion was restricted to participants for whom at least one PBMC sample before ART initiation and at least two post-ART samples were available. Treatment was received in the United States of America by all participants with HIV. Before DNA extraction, cryopreserved samples of about 0.95-10 million PBMC were thawed and washed. At the time of the earliest PBMC sample, participants with HIV were aged between roughly 20 and 55 years. PBMC samples from each participant spanned 1-4 timepoints before ART initiation and 2-8 timepoints after ART initiation, with a median of 7 samples. Serial HIV viral load, CD4+ T-cell count, ART history and demographic data were obtained for every participant. A Qiagen kit on a QIAcube was used to extract genomic DNA from unsorted PBMC, with samples processed in batches of 12. The immunoSEQ hsTCRB v3.0 assay was used at survey level resolution for TRB variable region sequencing. TRB sequencing targeted a depth of about 40,000-55,000 T-cell genomes per sample. Pooled TRB libraries were sequenced on an Illumina MiSeq with a v3 150-cycle kit. The authors processed their data as follows. Repertoire analysis was performed in R inside a reproducible Nextflow workflow that covered QC, data transformation and analysis. Custom analyses were implemented in LymphoSeq2, an R package for AIRR-Seq data exploration. After excluding several samples that yielded fewer than 5000 total TRB sequences, approximately 170 HIV repertoires remained for analysis. Of the roughly 180 retained HIV repertoires, approximately 57 were collected before and about 130 after ART initiation. Each repertoire was downsampled to 5000 TRB nucleotide sequences, and summary statistics were averaged across 100 downsampling iterations. TRB sequences were retained for analysis only if CDR3 regions of at least seven amino acids were present. Diversity was measured with a Shannon entropy-derived clonality score and the Gini coefficient. In repertoire networks, the top 5000 CDR3 amino acid sequences were linked whenever an edit distance of one separated two sequences. GLIPH2 predicted antigen specificity groups and MHC restriction for TRB CDR3 amino acid sequences. To flag known associations with CMV, EBV, HIV or tissue antigens, CDR3 amino acid sequences were compared against VDJdb and McPAS-TCR. Pre-ART, post-ART and control groups were compared with Wilcoxon signed-rank tests and Holm-Bonferroni correction. In TCRdb, the immuneACCESS table is reduced to in-frame sequences with V and J assigned. These tables do not hold every clone; where another copy was compared, an unresolved V gene accounts for under half, and the others remain unexplained. The DNA gave D and trimming, while V, J and clone size come from that table. For this sample the table gives more than 35,000 clones, of which 65% to 90% were detected only once. The ten largest clones capture roughly 3.9% of the sample.

What the work shows at the level of the full study, not this receptor alone: ART initiation was associated with a significant increase in TRB diversity, but diversity stayed significantly below transplant donor controls even after long-term ART. Unsorted PBMC were profiled instead of sorted CD4+ and CD8+ T cells because pre-ART samples had limited cell numbers. Samples dated from 2004 to 2017, and the ART regimens used may be less effective than current ones. Inferences about post-ART repertoire changes were limited because no data were available on ART adherence, viral resistance or therapy changes. At every time point, the repertoire was dominated by expanded TRB clones first identified before ART initiation, although this dominance fluctuated and, in many PLHIV, declined after ART. Since PBMC availability was limited, sequencing covered only the TCR beta chain, with no alpha chain pairing. HIV repertoires had narrower CDR3 length ranges than controls, and the network structure suggested an antigen-experienced repertoire that shifted only slightly toward naive after ART.

This specimen consisted of unsorted PBMCs, obtained just before starting antiretroviral therapy. The chain employs TRBV18 and TRBJ2-6, with 7 bases in between that match TRBD1. The TCR comes from a woman younger than 30 with HIV. The DNA sequence is as follows: TGTGCCAGCTCACCACGGACAGGTAGCACCGGCAGCTCTGGGGCCAACGTCCTGACTTTC. Translated, it reads CASSPRTGSTGSSGANVLTF.